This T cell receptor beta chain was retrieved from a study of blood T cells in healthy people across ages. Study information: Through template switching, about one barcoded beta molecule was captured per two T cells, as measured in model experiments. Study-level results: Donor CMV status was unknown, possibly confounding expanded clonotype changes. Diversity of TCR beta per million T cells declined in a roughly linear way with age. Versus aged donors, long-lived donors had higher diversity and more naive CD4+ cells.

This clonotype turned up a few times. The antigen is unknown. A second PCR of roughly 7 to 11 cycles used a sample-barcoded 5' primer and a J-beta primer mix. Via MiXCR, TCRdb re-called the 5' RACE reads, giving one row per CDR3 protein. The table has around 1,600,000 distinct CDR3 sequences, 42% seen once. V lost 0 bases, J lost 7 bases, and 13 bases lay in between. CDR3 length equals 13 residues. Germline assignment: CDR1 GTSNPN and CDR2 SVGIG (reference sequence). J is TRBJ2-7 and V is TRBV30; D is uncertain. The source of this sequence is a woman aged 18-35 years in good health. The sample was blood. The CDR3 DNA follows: TGTGCCTGGAGTGTTAGGGCCGTCGGGGAGCAGTACTTC. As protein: CAWSVRAVGEQYF. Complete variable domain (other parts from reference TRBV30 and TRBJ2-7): SQTIHQWPATLVQPVGSPLSLECTVEGTSNPNLYWYRQAAGRGLQLLFYSVGIGQISSEVPQNLSASRPQDRQFILSSKKLLLSDSGFYLCAWSVRAVGEQYFGPGTRLTVT.